One and the same sample provided the 12 T cell receptor beta chains below, sequenced in a study of beta chain features in type 1 diabetes listed by TCRdb under 2018. What the authors observed across the whole study: Type 1 diabetes patients showed a moderate but significant shortening of TCRB CDR3 length in all four CD4+ subsets.

These receptors' antigens are unknown. Libraries were constructed by the immunoSEQ multiplex PCR assay. The entire isolated RNA was reverse transcribed using the High Capacity cDNA Reverse Transcription Kit, and thus expressed TCRB transcripts were sequenced. TCRdb's version of the immuneACCESS table is confined to in-frame rearrangements and falls short of the full clone set. An unresolved V gene accounts for under half of the shortfall where checked; the remainder is of unknown origin. The sample has fewer than 200,000 clones on record, about a tenth of them singletons. Together, the top ten hold around 0.48% of the sample. Input material: central memory CD4+ T cells from blood. The receptors stem from a man in his thirties or forties with type 1 diabetes.

The chain combines TRBV2 with TRBJ1-2; weak D call: TRBD1 (6 bases). The V end lost 6 bases, the J end lost 1 base, and 15 bases lay between the germline ends. Germline-derived CDR1 and CDR2 are SNHLY and FYNNEI. This CDR3 comprises 15 residues. CDR3 bases: TGTGCCAGCAGGGCCACCGGCAGGGGTAACTATGGCTACACCTTC. Translating gives CASRATGRGNYGYTF.

In its sample, this clone was seen a few times. The chain links TRBV4-3 to TRBJ1-5; no firm D call. CDR1 LGHNA and CDR2 YSLEER come from the germline V gene. This CDR3 spans 13 amino acids. V was pared by 0 bases and J by 6 bases, with 6 bases between. The CDR3 reads CASSQEFGQPQHF. DNA of the CDR3: TGCGCCAGCAGCCAAGAATTCGGTCAGCCCCAGCATTTT.

This clone appeared a few times. Other DNA sequences of this sample code for an identical CDR3. The V gene is TRBV9, the J gene TRBJ2-3; no definite D call. Germline CDR1 reads SGDLS; CDR2 reads YYNGEE. The CDR3 totals 13 residues. V was cut by 0 bases and J by 4 bases, with 6 bases left in between. This CDR3 is CASSVASPDTQYF. For the CDR3, the DNA is TGTGCCAGCAGCGTAGCTTCCCCAGATACGCAGTATTTT.

This clone came up a few times. CDR3 residues: CASSLVSASYEQYF. As DNA, the CDR3 is TGCGCCAGCAGCTTGGTTTCAGCGTCCTACGAGCAGTACTTC. The V and J genes are TRBV5-1 and TRBJ2-7, with D uncertain. The length of the CDR3 is 14 residues. Trimming stripped 0 bases from V and 1 base from J, with 8 bases between. Per the germline V gene, CDR1 is SGHRS and CDR2 is YFSETQ.

This clone was found a few times. The genes are TRBV28 and TRBJ2-3; no firm D call. The CDR3 runs 13 residues. CDR1 and CDR2 from the germline V gene are MDHEN and SYDVKM. Trimming left V 5 bases short and J 4 bases short, with 10 bases between. In DNA form, the CDR3 reads TGTGCCAGCAGTCGGAGCTCGCCAGATACGCAGTATTTT. Protein product: CASSRSSPDTQYF.

The rearrangement links TRBV29-1 to TRBJ2-1; D perhaps matches TRBD2 (6 bases). This CDR3 has 16 residues. CDR1 is SQVTM and CDR2 is ANQGSEA in the germline V gene. Trimming left V 4 bases short and J 7 bases short, with 23 bases between. The CDR3 coding sequence is TGCAGCGTTGGACCCCCCGCGGGGAGTGATTGGAATGAGCAGTTCTTC. Amino acid sequence: CSVGPPAGSDWNEQFF.

This clone was observed a handful of times. The genes are TRBV30 and TRBJ2-7; D perhaps matches TRBD2 (6 bases). Germline CDR1 reads GTSNPN; CDR2 reads SVGIG (reference sequence). V was cut by 0 bases and J by 2 bases, with 8 bases left in between. This CDR3 region has 13 residues. The CDR3 bases are TGTGCCTGGAGTGTGGGAGGCACCTACGAGCAGTACTTC. Its protein product is CAWSVGGTYEQYF.

The chain carries TRBV10-3 and TRBJ1-5, with D tentatively TRBD1 (5 bases). V was cut by 5 bases and J by 1 base, with 6 bases left in between. The CDR3 has 13 amino acids. Germline V lookup: CDR1 ENHRY, CDR2 SYGVKD. CDR3 coding DNA: TGTGCCATCAGTCAGGGCAGCAATCAGCCCCAGCATTTT. This codes for CAISQGSNQPQHF.

The sample holds a few counts of this clone. The chain uses TRBV29-1 and TRBJ1-5; D gene unclear. The V gene lost 4 bases and the J gene lost 5 bases, with 15 bases spanning the gap. Germline V lookup: CDR1 SQVTM, CDR2 ANQGSEA. The CDR3 has 14 amino acids. This chain's CDR3 is CSVAGNDPDQPQHF. In nucleotides, the CDR3 is TGCAGCGTTGCGGGTAACGATCCCGATCAGCCCCAGCATTTT.

This chain connects TRBV2 to TRBJ2-3, with a tentative D call TRBD1 (6 bases). The CDR3 sequence is 15 residues long. V lost 3 bases and J 1 base, leaving 11 bases between the germline ends. The V gene's germline CDR1 is SNHLY and CDR2 FYNNEI. The CDR3: CASSERAGGTDTQYF. The CDR3 coding sequence is TGTGCCAGCAGTGAGAGGGCAGGGGGCACAGATACGCAGTATTTT. The variable domain in full, with the rest retrieved from reference TRBV2 and TRBJ2-3, is EPEVTQTPSHQVTQMGQEVILRCVPISNHLYFYWYRQILGQKVEFLVSFYNNEISEKSEIFDDQFSVERPDGSNFTLKIRSTKLEDSAMYFCASSERAGGTDTQYFGPGTRLTVL.

CDR3 protein: CASSNVLGGKNNEQFF. Here the CDR3 DNA reads TGTGCCAGCTCAAACGTCCTCGGGGGGAAAAACAATGAGCAGTTCTTC. The rearrangement links TRBV18 to TRBJ2-1, with 7 bases identical to TRBD2. Per germline, CDR1 KGHSH and CDR2 LQKENI. The CDR3 extends over 16 amino acids. V shed 5 bases and J 5 bases; nucleotides not matched to a gene: 12.

This sequence joins TRBV10-3 and TRBJ1-1; no clear D. V was pared by 2 bases and J by 7 bases, with 11 bases between. Germline V CDR1 and CDR2: ENHRY, SYGVKD. CDR3 size: 13 residues. Written as DNA, the CDR3 is TGTGCCATCAGTGAGGGGCAAGGTCTTGAAGCTTTCTTT. Its protein product is CAISEGQGLEAFF.